There are many counts of the clone carrying this T cell receptor beta chain. Its antigen is unidentified. The sample originates from a study of spatial heterogeneity in lung cancer. Study overall: The study observed each unique TCR and UMI combination more than ten times on average in raw reads.

Single TCR cDNA molecules each had their own unique molecular identifier. A single record per CDR3 protein comes from TCRdb applying MiXCR to the 5' RACE reads. The table includes about 36,000 distinct CDR3 sequences, approximately 5.2% detected once. The germline gives CDR1 DFQATT, CDR2 SNEGSKA (reference sequence). Trimming took off 4 bases at V and 6 bases at J, with 16 bases between the two ends. The CDR3 has 14 residues. Study-wide findings and caveats: At resection, ubiquitous expanded tumor TCRs appeared in blood more than at follow-up.

Time point given: sample taken at primary tumor resection. Whole RNA, which was extracted from tumor, nontumor lung tissue or frozen PBMC, was sequenced without any cell sorting. This TCR was recovered from a female donor with early-stage non-small cell lung cancer. The rearrangement uses TRBV20-1 and TRBJ1-5; D might be TRBD1 (6 bases). The source material was PBMCs, sampled at surgery. The CDR3: CSATRGGRGQPQHF. CDR3 nucleotide sequence: TGCAGTGCTACGAGAGGGGGTCGAGGTCAGCCCCAGCATTTT.